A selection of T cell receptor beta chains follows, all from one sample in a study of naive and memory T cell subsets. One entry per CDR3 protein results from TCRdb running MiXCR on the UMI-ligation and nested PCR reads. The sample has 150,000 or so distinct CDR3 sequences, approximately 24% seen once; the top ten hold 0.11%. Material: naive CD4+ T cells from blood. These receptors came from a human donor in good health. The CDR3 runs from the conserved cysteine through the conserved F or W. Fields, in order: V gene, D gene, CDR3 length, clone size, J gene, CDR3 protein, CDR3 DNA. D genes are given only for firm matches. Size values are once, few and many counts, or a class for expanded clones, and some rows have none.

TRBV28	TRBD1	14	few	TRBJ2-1	CASHPGTAYNEQFF	TGTGCCAGCCACCCCGGGACAGCCTACAATGAGCAGTTCTTC
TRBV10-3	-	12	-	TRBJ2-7	CAIVSSIGEQYF	TGTGCCATCGTCTCGAGTATAGGCGAGCAGTACTTC
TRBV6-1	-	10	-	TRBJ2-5	CASSPLAQYF	TGTGCCAGCAGCCCTCTGGCCCAGTACTTC
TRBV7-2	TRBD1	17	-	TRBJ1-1	CASSRPRQGGRNTEAFF	TGTGCCAGCAGCCGGCCCCGACAGGGAGGAAGGAACACTGAAGCTTTCTTT
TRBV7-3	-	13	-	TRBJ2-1	CASSIGTPNEQFF	TGTGCCAGCAGCATCGGGACTCCGAATGAGCAGTTCTTC
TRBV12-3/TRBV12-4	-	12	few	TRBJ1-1	CASSNRVSEAFF	TGTGCCAGCTCCAATCGGGTTTCTGAAGCTTTCTTT
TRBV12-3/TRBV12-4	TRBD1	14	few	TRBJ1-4	CASRKDRVNEKLFF	TGTGCCAGCAGAAAGGACAGGGTAAACGAAAAACTGTTTTTT
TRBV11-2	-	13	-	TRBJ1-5	CASSTYSNQPQHF	TGTGCCAGCAGCACCTATAGCAATCAGCCCCAGCATTTT
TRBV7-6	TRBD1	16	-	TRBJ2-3	CASSGQGVIGTDTQYF	TGTGCCAGCAGCGGCCAGGGGGTTATAGGGACAGATACGCAGTATTTT
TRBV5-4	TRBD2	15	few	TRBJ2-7	CASSLGLAVPYEQYF	TGTGCCAGCAGCTTAGGACTAGCGGTTCCCTACGAGCAGTACTTC
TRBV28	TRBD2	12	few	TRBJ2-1	CASNPSGGEQFF	TGTGCCAGCAATCCCTCGGGGGGGGAGCAGTTCTTC
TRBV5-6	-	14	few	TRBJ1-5	CASSLGLVGQPQHF	TGTGCCAGCAGCTTGGGGCTAGTAGGTCAGCCCCAGCATTTT
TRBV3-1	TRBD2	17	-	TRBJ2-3	CASSYTTLGLATDTQYF	TGTGCCAGCAGCTACACAACGTTAGGACTAGCAACAGATACGCAGTATTTT
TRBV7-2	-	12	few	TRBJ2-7	CASSSIGTEQYF	TGTGCCAGCAGCTCGATAGGTACCGAGCAGTACTTC
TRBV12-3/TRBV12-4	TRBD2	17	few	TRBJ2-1	CASSFFLGGRGFNEQFF	TGTGCCAGCAGTTTCTTCCTCGGCGGGAGAGGGTTCAATGAGCAGTTCTTC
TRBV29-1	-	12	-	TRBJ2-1	CSVEAPDREQFF	TGCAGCGTTGAAGCTCCCGACAGGGAGCAGTTCTTC
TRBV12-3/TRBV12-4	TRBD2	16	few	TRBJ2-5	CASSLFPASGQETQYF	TGTGCCAGCAGTTTATTCCCGGCTAGCGGCCAAGAGACCCAGTACTTC
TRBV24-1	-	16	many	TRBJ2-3	CATSDPGSGYTDTQYF	TGTGCCACCAGTGACCCCGGAAGCGGTTACACAGATACGCAGTATTTT
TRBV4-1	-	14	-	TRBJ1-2	CASSQEENRDGYTF	TGCGCCAGCAGCCAAGAGGAGAACCGGGATGGCTACACCTTC
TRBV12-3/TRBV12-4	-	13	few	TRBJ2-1	CASSFIAANEQFF	TGTGCCAGCAGTTTTATCGCGGCTAATGAGCAGTTCTTC
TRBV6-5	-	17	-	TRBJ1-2	CASRAEPGHRANYGYTF	TGTGCCAGCAGAGCCGAACCAGGCCACAGGGCTAACTATGGCTACACCTTC
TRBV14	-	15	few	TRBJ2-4	CASSQGGLAKNIQYF	TGTGCCAGCAGCCAAGGGGGCCTAGCCAAAAACATTCAGTACTTC
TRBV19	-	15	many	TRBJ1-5	CASSIDQVFNQPQHF	TGTGCCAGTAGTATAGATCAGGTATTCAATCAGCCCCAGCATTTT
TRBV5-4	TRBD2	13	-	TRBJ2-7	CASSPGTSTEQYF	TGTGCCAGCAGCCCGGGGACTAGCACCGAGCAGTACTTC
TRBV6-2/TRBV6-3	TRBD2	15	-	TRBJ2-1	CASGGGTSGYNEQFF	TGTGCCAGCGGGGGAGGGACTAGCGGATACAATGAGCAGTTCTTC
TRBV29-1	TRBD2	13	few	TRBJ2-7	CSALGGGYYEQYF	TGCAGCGCCCTGGGCGGGGGGTACTACGAGCAGTACTTC
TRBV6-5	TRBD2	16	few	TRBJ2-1	CASSHWELAGPNEQFF	TGTGCCAGCAGTCACTGGGAACTAGCGGGTCCCAATGAGCAGTTCTTC
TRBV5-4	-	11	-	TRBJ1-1	CASSLIAEAFF	TGTGCCAGCAGCTTGATCGCTGAAGCTTTCTTT
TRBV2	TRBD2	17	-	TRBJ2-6	CASSELAGGFGANVLTF	TGTGCCAGCAGTGAACTAGCGGGAGGGTTTGGGGCCAACGTCCTGACTTTC
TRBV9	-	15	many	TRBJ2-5	CASSVGAGYQETQYF	TGTGCCAGCAGCGTAGGGGCAGGGTACCAAGAGACCCAGTACTTC
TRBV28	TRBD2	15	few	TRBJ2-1	CASSLGGTSGNEQFF	TGTGCCAGCAGTTTAGGGGGGACTAGCGGAAATGAGCAGTTCTTC